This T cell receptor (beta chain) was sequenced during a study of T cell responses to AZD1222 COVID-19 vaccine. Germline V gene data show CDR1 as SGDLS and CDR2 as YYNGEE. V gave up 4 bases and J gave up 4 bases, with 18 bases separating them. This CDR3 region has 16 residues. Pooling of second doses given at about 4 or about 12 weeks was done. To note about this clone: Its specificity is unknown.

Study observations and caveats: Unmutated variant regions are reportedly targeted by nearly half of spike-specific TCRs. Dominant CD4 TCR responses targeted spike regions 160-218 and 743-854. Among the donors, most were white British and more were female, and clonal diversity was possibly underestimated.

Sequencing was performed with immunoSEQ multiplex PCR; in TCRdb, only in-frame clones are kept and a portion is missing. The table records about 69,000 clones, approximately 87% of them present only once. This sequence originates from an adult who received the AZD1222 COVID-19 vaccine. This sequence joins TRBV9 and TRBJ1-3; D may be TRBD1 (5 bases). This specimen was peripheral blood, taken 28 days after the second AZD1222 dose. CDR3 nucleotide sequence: TGTGCCAGCAGCCTGGGGGACCCCCGGAGGGGAAACACCATATATTTT. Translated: CASSLGDPRRGNTIYF.